This T cell receptor (beta chain) was captured in a study of blood T cell repertoires in COVID-19 (TCRdb year 2020). With respect to the entire study: Samples from collaborators originated in the United States, Italy and Spain and spanned both the acute and convalescent phases of COVID-19. Deeply sampled blood TCRbeta repertoires from subjects exposed to, actively infected with, or recovered from COVID-19 were included in the dataset. A de-identified subject ID, COVID-19 status, age in years and sex were almost always included in the sample metadata. The repertoires were made available in a free public database intended to serve as a resource for research on the immune response to SARS-CoV-2. HLA class I and class II types, where available, came from metadata supplied by the sample provider rather than from assay-based typing. The prospective study material was composed of cDNA or gDNA derived from T cells, B-cell-depleted T cells, or PBMCs. Samples were obtained from the ongoing ImmuneRACE study (first 160 participants) and from about 1,300 subjects provided by 6 global collaborators.

Collaborating institutions collected whole blood in K2EDTA tubes following their own protocols. For TCRbeta analysis, collaborator samples were shipped as frozen whole blood, as isolated PBMCs, or as DNA extracted from either sample type. CDR1 and CDR2 were assigned from the germline V gene (reference sequence) as MNHNY and SVGAGI. V is trimmed back by 5 bases and J by 4 bases, and the junction contains 7 bases that no gene match accounts for. Its CDR3 holds 14 amino acids, cysteine through phenylalanine. This entry keeps only the CDR3 DNA: 42 bases, framed from base 1. The study at large found these results: The quantity of clinical and demographic metadata differed by source and by participant and was supplied without curation.

In regard to this clone: Its target antigen remains unknown. Base qualities were left out, and no much larger clone turns up one base away.

The immunoSEQ Assay, a bias-controlled multiplex PCR, was used to amplify TCRbeta CDR3 regions from genomic DNA. The original methods were these. The number of nucleated cells in each sample was estimated from the amplification of reference gene primers within the assay. To quantify the absolute abundance of each unique TCRbeta CDR3 rearrangement, sequence reads were collapsed and filtered. For each sample, productive Simpson clonality was calculated as the square root of Simpson's diversity index over productive rearrangements. The table was pulled from immuneACCESS by TCRdb, which kept in-frame rearrangements only. Such tables lose some clones; where checked, under half of the loss comes from unresolved V genes, and the rest has no known cause. That table supplies the V and J calls and clone size; D and trimming were determined from the DNA. Present in this sample are 150,000 or so clones, about 86% of which were seen just once. 3% of the sample is held by the ten biggest clonotypes.

Material: peripheral blood. The sequence was collected from a woman older than 75 with acute or convalescent COVID-19. The chain links TRBV6-6 with TRBJ1-2; TRBD1 matches 7 bases in the middle. The DNA sequence reads TGTGCCAGCAGTAGAGGACAGGCCCTCTATGGCTACACCTTC. It is translated as CASSRGQALYGYTF.